This T cell receptor (beta chain) emerged from a study of blood T cell repertoires in COVID-19 (dated by TCRdb to 2020 to 2021). Regarding the complete study: The collaborator samples originated in the United States, Italy and Spain and spanned the acute and convalescent phases of COVID-19. The prospective study material was composed of cDNA or gDNA derived from T cells, B-cell-depleted T cells, or PBMCs. Deeply sampled blood TCRbeta repertoires from subjects exposed to, actively infected with, or recovered from COVID-19 were included in the dataset. A freely available public database, intended as a resource for researchers studying the immune response to SARS-CoV-2, is where the repertoires were released. The samples were drawn from the first 160 participants of the ongoing ImmuneRACE study and from 1,254 subjects provided by 6 global collaborators. The sample metadata nearly always contained a de-identified subject ID, COVID-19 status, age in years and sex. Where HLA class I and class II types were available, the types were taken from metadata supplied by the sample provider, not from assay-based typing. Results and caveats for the whole study, not just this receptor: The quantity of clinical and demographic metadata differed by source and by participant and was supplied without curation.

A remark on this clone: Its antigen target is currently unknown. Base qualities are not provided; no much larger clone lies one nucleotide away.

Each collaborating institution followed its own protocols to collect whole blood in K2EDTA tubes. For TCRbeta analysis, collaborator samples were shipped as frozen whole blood, as isolated PBMCs, or as DNA extracted from either sample type. The immunoSEQ Assay, a bias-controlled multiplex PCR, was used to amplify TCRbeta CDR3 regions from genomic DNA. As for how the authors treated the data: The number of nucleated cells in each sample was estimated from the amplification of reference gene primers within the assay. Sequence reads were collapsed and filtered to measure the absolute abundance of every unique TCRbeta CDR3 rearrangement. For each sample, productive Simpson clonality was calculated as the square root of Simpson's diversity index over productive rearrangements. TCRdb carries this immuneACCESS record with in-frame sequences only. Its versions omit some clonotypes, under half of them owing to an unresolved V gene in the studies checked, with the rest unexplained. V, J and clone size reflect that table, while D and trimming were determined from the DNA. Recorded for this sample are 140,000 to 150,000 clones; around 81% of them occurred a single time. The biggest ten clones account for about 7.5% of the sample.

The germline V gene encodes CDR1 MDHEN and CDR2 SYDVKM. The trim is 6 bases for V and 3 bases for J, with a gap of 6 bases between the germline ends. The CDR3, cysteine through phenylalanine, is 11 amino acids long. Only the CDR3 portion is preserved as DNA: 33 bases, with reading frame beginning at the first base. The chain is assembled from TRBV28 and TRBJ2-7, with the D gene not clear enough to name. This TCR derives from a human donor in a cohort sampled during active COVID-19. Specimen: peripheral blood. The DNA reads TGTGCCAGCAGGAATAGCTACGAGCAGTACTTC. Translated, this is CASRNSYEQYF.